The source of this T cell receptor (beta chain) is a study of blood T cell repertoires in COVID-19. This CDR3 is built from 14 residues. Per germline, CDR1 MNHEY and CDR2 SVGAGI. Trimming shortened V by 6 bases and J by 6 bases, and 15 bases separated the two germline ends. The assay was immunoSEQ multiplex PCR, and TCRdb's table has in-frame clones only and misses some. The sample includes under 150,000 clones, roughly nine tenths of them seen just once. The source is a human donor with active COVID-19. The donor label of this sample is uncertain. Sequencing was done on a sample of peripheral blood. V gene TRBV6-5 combines with J gene TRBJ2-1; TRBD2 is a possible D gene (5 bases). CDR3 nucleotides: TGTGCCAGCAGAAAGGAGGCTTGGGGCAATGAGCAGTTCTTC. Translation gives CASRKEAWGNEQFF.